This T cell receptor (beta chain) was recorded in a study of a mutant IDH1 vaccine in newly diagnosed glioma. Study results and caveats: Induction of immune responses by the vaccine occurred in roughly 93% of patients.

Sequenced by immunoSEQ multiplex PCR; TCRdb stores in-frame clones only, minus some. This table holds some 87,000 clones, around three quarters found once. Stated time point: baseline, week 1 (first vaccination visit). Sample treatment: pre-vaccination baseline after standard-of-care therapy. The CDR3 runs 12 residues. V lost 5 bases and J 10 bases, leaving 9 bases between the germline ends. In germline, CDR1 is MNHEY, CDR2 SMNVEV (reference sequence). Points on this clone: Its target is unknown.

Sequenced here: PBMCs, sampled from a glioma patient treated with radiotherapy, temozolomide or both. This receptor was identified in a man aged 40-55 years with glioma. This chain links TRBV27 with TRBJ1-6; D not resolved. The CDR3 loop reads CASSPLGSPLHF. CDR3 sequence (DNA): TGTGCCAGCAGTCCTCTCGGGTCACCCCTCCACTTT.